This T cell receptor (beta chain) is from a study of CD8 T cells in ankylosing spondylitis. General observations from the study: Reports say disease-linked clones showed up significantly more in matched ankylosing spondylitis synovial fluid. Roughly eight highly homologous variants made up a TCR beta motif that seemed to typify ankylosing spondylitis blood.

TCRdb independently ran MiXCR on the 5' RACE reads; one entry per CDR3 protein. This table has approximately 300,000 distinct CDR3 sequences, less than 10% appearing once. The CDR3 is 12 residues long. Germline CDR1 and CDR2: MDHEN and SYDVKM. V dropped 1 base and J dropped 8 bases, with 6 bases sitting between them. This clonotype showed up just a few times. What it binds is unknown. Sequencing used blood, either unsorted or a sorted T cell fraction (not recorded which). This sequence was found in a male donor with ankylosing spondylitis. The V and J genes are TRBV28 and TRBJ2-1; D remains unclear. CDR3 DNA: TGTGCCAGCAGTTTATATCTCCATGAGCAGTTCTTC. Translated, it gives CASSLYLHEQFF.